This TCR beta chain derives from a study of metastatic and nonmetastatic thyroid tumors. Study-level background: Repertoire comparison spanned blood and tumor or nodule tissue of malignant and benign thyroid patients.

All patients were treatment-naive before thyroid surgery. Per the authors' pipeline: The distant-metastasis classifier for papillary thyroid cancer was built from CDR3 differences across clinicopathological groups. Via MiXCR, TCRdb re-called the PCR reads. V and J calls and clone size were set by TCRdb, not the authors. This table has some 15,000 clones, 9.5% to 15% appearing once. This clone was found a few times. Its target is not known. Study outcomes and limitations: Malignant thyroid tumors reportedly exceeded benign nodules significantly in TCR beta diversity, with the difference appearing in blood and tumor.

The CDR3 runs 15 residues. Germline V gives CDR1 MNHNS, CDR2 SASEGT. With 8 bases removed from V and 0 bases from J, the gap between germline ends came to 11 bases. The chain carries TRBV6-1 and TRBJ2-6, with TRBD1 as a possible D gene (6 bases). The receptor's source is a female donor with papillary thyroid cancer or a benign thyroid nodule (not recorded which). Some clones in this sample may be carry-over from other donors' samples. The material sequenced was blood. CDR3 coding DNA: TGTGCCAGCGTGACGGACAGCTCTGGGGCCAACGTCCTGACTTTC. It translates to CASVTDSSGANVLTF.